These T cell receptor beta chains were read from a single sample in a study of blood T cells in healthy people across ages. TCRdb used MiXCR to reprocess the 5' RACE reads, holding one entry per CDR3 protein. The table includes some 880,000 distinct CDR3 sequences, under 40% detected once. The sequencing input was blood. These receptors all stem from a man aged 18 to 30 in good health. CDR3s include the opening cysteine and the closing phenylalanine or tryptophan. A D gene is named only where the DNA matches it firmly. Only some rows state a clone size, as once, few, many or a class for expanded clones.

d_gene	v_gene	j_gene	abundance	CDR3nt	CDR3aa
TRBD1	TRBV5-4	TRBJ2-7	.	TGTGCCAGCAGCCCGTCGGACAGGGGGCCCTCCTACGAGCAGTACTTC	CASSPSDRGPSYEQYF
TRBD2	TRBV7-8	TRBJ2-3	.	TGTGCCAGCAGCTCGTTCGGACTAGCGGGTAGCACAGATACGCAGTATTTT	CASSSFGLAGSTDTQYF
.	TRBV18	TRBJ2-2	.	TGTGCCAGCTCAGGGGGTTCGAACACCGGGGAGCTGTTTTTT	CASSGGSNTGELFF
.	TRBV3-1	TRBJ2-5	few	TGTGCCAGCAGCCAAGTAGGCGTGGGCAGGGAAGAGACCCAGTACTTC	CASSQVGVGREETQYF
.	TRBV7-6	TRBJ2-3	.	TGTGCCAGCAGCTTAAACCGCCGGGTCACAGATACGCAGTATTTT	CASSLNRRVTDTQYF
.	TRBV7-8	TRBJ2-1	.	TGTGCCAGCAGCTTAGCGGAAGGACACATAAGCAATGAGCAGTTCTTC	CASSLAEGHISNEQFF
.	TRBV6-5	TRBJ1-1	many	TGTGCCAGCAGTTCCAGCGGGACATCTGAAGCTTTCTTT	CASSSSGTSEAFF
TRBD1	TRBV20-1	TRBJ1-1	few	TGCAGTGCCGCCTCAGGGGGTCGGACTGAAGCTTTCTTT	CSAASGGRTEAFF
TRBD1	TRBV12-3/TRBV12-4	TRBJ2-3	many	TGTGCCAGCAGACGACAGGGTAGGACAGATACGCAGTATTTT	CASRRQGRTDTQYF
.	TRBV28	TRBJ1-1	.	TGTGCCAGCCTTTCCGGGGGAACTAACACTGAAGCTTTCTTT	CASLSGGTNTEAFF
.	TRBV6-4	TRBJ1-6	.	TGTGCCAGCAGGGAAGCAAATAATTCACCCCTCCACTTT	CASREANNSPLHF
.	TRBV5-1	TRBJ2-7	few	TGCGCCAGCAGTGTTGAGGGGATCACCTACGAGCAGTACTTC	CASSVEGITYEQYF
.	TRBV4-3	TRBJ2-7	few	TGCGCCAGCAGCCAGACTCCTCCGGGGGGCTTTTACAATGAGCAGTACTTC	CASSQTPPGGFYNEQYF
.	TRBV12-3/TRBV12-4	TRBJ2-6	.	TGTGCCAGCAAGGGGGGCGGGGCCAACGTCCTGACTTTC	CASKGGGANVLTF
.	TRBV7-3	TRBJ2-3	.	TGTGCCAGCAGCTTAACGGGGGCAGGAACGAGCACAGATACGCAGTATTTT	CASSLTGAGTSTDTQYF
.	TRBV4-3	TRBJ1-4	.	TGCGCCAGCAGCCAAGGCCGGGCCAGGCGAACAACTAATGAAAAACTGTTTTTT	CASSQGRARRTTNEKLFF
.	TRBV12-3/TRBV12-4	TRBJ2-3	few	TGTGCCAGCAGCTATAACCCTCACACAGATACGCAGTATTTT	CASSYNPHTDTQYF
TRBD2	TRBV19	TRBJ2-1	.	TGTGCCAGTAGCCCAGGACTAGCGGGGTCTTATAGTGAGCAGTTCTTC	CASSPGLAGSYSEQFF